Presented here are 29 T cell receptor beta chains from one specimen sequenced in a study of T cell repertoires in cytomegalovirus infection. MiXCR, run by TCRdb on the reads, gives a single entry per CDR3 protein. Here the sample spans tens of thousands of distinct CDR3 sequences, 3.5% to 4% being singletons. Sequencing was performed on PBMCs. These TCRs come from a human donor in good health (CMV status not recorded). Some clones in this sample may be carry-over from other donors' samples.

There are many counts of this clonotype. The chain links TRBV28 to TRBJ2-7, with 8 bases that match TRBD1. The CDR3 is made up of 14 amino acids. Germline loops: CDR1 MDHEN, CDR2 SYDVKM. V lost 8 bases and J lost 0; bases outside the gene matches: 6. The chain's CDR3 is CASPNRGSSYEQYF. Written as DNA, the CDR3 is TGTGCCAGCCCGAACAGGGGGAGCTCCTACGAGCAGTACTTC.

This clonotype has ten or more counts. The chain employs TRBV7-2 and TRBJ2-2; no reliable D call. The CDR3 extends over 15 amino acids. CDR1 is SGHTA and CDR2 is FQGNSA in the germline V gene. Trimming cost V 5 bases and J 2 bases, with 12 bases left between them. As DNA, the CDR3 is TGTGCCAGCAGCCCGTACCTTATTAACACCGGGGAGCTGTTTTTT. Translation gives CASSPYLINTGELFF.

At least ten counts were recorded for this clonotype. This chain uses TRBV5-1 with TRBJ2-5; 8 nucleotides line up with TRBD2. V was clipped by 3 bases and J by 5 bases; unmatched bases: 6. The CDR3 extends over 14 amino acids. Germline V gene lookup returns CDR1 SGHRS and CDR2 YFSETQ. The CDR3 nucleotides are TGCGCCAGCAGCTCCGGGGGGGCCCGGGAGACCCAGTACTTC. Translation: CASSSGGARETQYF.

This clonotype was found many times. The chain recombines TRBV30 with TRBJ2-1, with D perhaps assigned TRBD1 or TRBD2 (6 bases each). CDR3 size: 14 residues. Germline CDR1 reads GTSNPN; CDR2 reads SVGIG (reference sequence). V lost 5 bases and J 7 bases, leaving 18 bases between the germline ends. The CDR3 coding sequence is TGTGCCTGGGGGGGGACAAGGGAAAGTAATGAGCAGTTCTTC. Translating it yields CAWGGTRESNEQFF.

In this sample, this clonotype turned up many times. The V and J genes are TRBV7-2 and TRBJ1-4, with 9 nucleotides matching TRBD1. V gave up 5 bases and J gave up 6 bases; unmatched junction bases: 7. The CDR3 runs 15 residues. The germline CDR1 and CDR2 sequences are SGHTA and FQGNSA. The CDR3 loop reads CASSPTGTGYEKLFF. The CDR3 bases are TGTGCCAGCAGCCCTACTGGGACAGGGTATGAAAAACTGTTTTTT.

This clonotype was counted many times. This chain joins TRBV7-9 and TRBJ1-1; D may be TRBD1 (5 bases). CDR3 length: 13 residues. V lost 5 bases and J lost 7, with 14 bases in between. Germline-derived CDR1 and CDR2 are SEHNR and FQNEAQ (reference sequence). The CDR3 bases are TGTGCCAGCAGCGTCGACGGGACGGGTGAAGCTTTCTTT. Translating gives CASSVDGTGEAFF.

This clonotype has at least ten counts. The chain is built from TRBV2 and TRBJ1-2; TRBD1 aligns across 10 bases. Germline loops: CDR1 SNHLY, CDR2 FYNNEI. The CDR3 runs 16 residues. V was clipped by 5 bases and J by 2 bases; unmatched bases: 8. The chain's CDR3 is CASSTIPTGGNYGYTF. In DNA, the CDR3 is TGTGCCAGCAGTACGATCCCGACAGGGGGCAACTATGGCTACACCTTC.

This clonotype has at least ten counts. The chain couples TRBV7-2 to TRBJ1-1, with D perhaps matching TRBD1 (6 bases). The CDR3 is made up of 15 amino acids. Germline assignment: CDR1 SGHTA and CDR2 FQGNSA. Trimming cost V 6 bases and J 0 bases, with 14 bases left between them. CDR3 loop: CASRPEDSLNTEAFF. The CDR3 DNA is TGTGCCAGCAGACCCGAGGACAGTTTGAACACTGAAGCTTTCTTT.

This clonotype came up many times. The chain has TRBV7-3 and TRBJ2-3, with D possibly TRBD2 on 7 matching bases. V was pared by 3 bases and J by 4 bases, with 11 bases between. Germline V gene sequence: CDR1 SGHTA, CDR2 FQGTGA. CDR3 length equals 14 residues. The CDR3 loop reads CASSFGGPADTQYF. In nucleotides, the CDR3 is TGTGCCAGCAGCTTCGGGGGGCCGGCAGATACGCAGTATTTT.

This clonotype was seen at least ten times. V and J are TRBV7-2 and TRBJ1-5; D is perhaps TRBD1 (6 bases). The CDR3 runs to 14 residues. Per the germline V gene, CDR1 is SGHTA and CDR2 is FQGNSA. V was trimmed by 7 bases and J by 3 bases, leaving 13 bases between them. Here the CDR3 reads CASTLGGNNQPQHF. DNA for the CDR3: TGTGCCAGCACCCTAGGGGGTAACAATCAGCCCCAGCATTTT.

This clonotype was detected ten times or more. The CDR3, as DNA: TGTGCCACCAATTTGGGAGTGGTGGGCAATGAGCAGTTCTTC. Amino acid sequence: CATNLGVVGNEQFF. V is TRBV7-2 and J is TRBJ2-1; D is possibly TRBD2 (5 bases). The V end was cut by 10 bases, the J end by 6 bases, with 19 bases between. Germline V gene data show CDR1 as SGHTA and CDR2 as FQGNSA. This CDR3 has 14 amino acids.

This clonotype was seen ten or more times. The junction and the germline gene differ at one end; a read error may be behind it. The CDR3 nucleotides read TGTGCCAGCAGCTTCAGACGCGAGTCAATTATCTTC. Protein: CASSFRRESIIF. The chain combines TRBV7-8 with TRBJ2-7; no clear D gene. The CDR3 has 12 residues. Germline CDR1 reads SGHVS; CDR2 reads FQNEAQ.

This clonotype was counted ten times or more. The V call is TRBV7-2, the J call TRBJ1-6, with a possible D match to TRBD1 (5 bases). There are 14 residues in the CDR3. With 8 bases removed from V and 6 bases from J, the gap between germline ends came to 14 bases. Germline V lookup: CDR1 SGHTA, CDR2 FQGNSA. In nucleotides, the CDR3 is TGTGCCAGCGGGTCACAGAGGGGTAATTCACCCCTCCACTTT. This encodes CASGSQRGNSPLHF.

This clonotype was seen at least ten times. This chain connects TRBV7-6 to TRBJ1-6; possible D gene TRBD1, 6 bases. CDR3 size: 14 residues. The V gene lost 4 bases and the J gene lost 9 bases, with 13 bases spanning the gap. The germline CDR1 and CDR2 sequences are SGHVS and FNYEAQ. The CDR3 nucleotides are TGTGCCAGCAGCTCCGACAGGACTCTTTCACCCCTCCACTTT. It encodes CASSSDRTLSPLHF.

Ten or more counts support this clonotype. The gene calls are TRBV10-3 and TRBJ2-1; 9 nucleotides line up with TRBD2. Germline trimming cut 4 bases from V and 8 bases from J; bases unmatched to any gene: 21. The germline V gene encodes CDR1 ENHRY and CDR2 SYGVKD. This CDR3 has 19 amino acids. The CDR3 sequence: CAISVRGVGGGDLGDEQFF. CDR3 coding DNA: TGTGCCATCAGTGTGAGGGGTGTCGGCGGGGGGGACCTAGGCGATGAGCAGTTCTTC.

This clonotype was recorded many times. This sequence joins TRBV7-2 and TRBJ2-7; D remains unclear. The germline V gene has CDR1 SGHTA and CDR2 FQGNSA. V gave up 2 bases and J gave up 2 bases, with 10 bases separating them. This CDR3 spans 14 amino acids. The CDR3 reads CASSLFQETYEQYF. Written as DNA, the CDR3 is TGTGCCAGCAGCTTATTTCAGGAGACCTACGAGCAGTACTTC.

This clonotype was seen many times. The chain couples TRBV7-2 to TRBJ1-3, with D maybe TRBD1 (5 bases). V lost 4 bases and J lost 4, with 11 bases in between. The length of the CDR3 is 14 residues. Per the germline V gene, CDR1 is SGHTA and CDR2 is FQGNSA. The CDR3 protein is CASSSGTDGNTIYF. The DNA of the CDR3 is TGTGCCAGCAGCTCTGGGACGGACGGAAACACCATATATTTT.

This clonotype was seen many times. The gene calls are TRBV7-8 and TRBJ1-6, with D tentatively TRBD1 (6 bases). The CDR3 spans 12 residues. Germline CDR1 and CDR2: SGHVS and FQNEAQ. Trimming left V 4 bases short and J 9 bases short, with 7 bases between. The CDR3 DNA is TGTGCCAGCAGCTGGGGGCTTTCACCCCTCCACTTT. This encodes CASSWGLSPLHF.

This clonotype was seen ten or more times. A much more abundant neighbour one base away suggests this may be a read error. The chain couples TRBV7-2 to TRBJ1-1; D is ambiguous. Trimming removed 4 bases from V and 1 base from J, with 4 bases in between. The CDR3 has 12 amino acids. Germline CDR1 reads SGHTA; CDR2 reads FQGNSA. The CDR3 region has the DNA TGTGCCAGCAGCTACCCGAACACTGAAGCTTTCTTT. It yields the protein CASSYPNTEAFF.

Points on this clonotype: A read error may be the cause here, since a much bigger clone is one base away. The V gene is TRBV7-8, the J gene TRBJ2-5, with D possibly being TRBD1 (5 bases). This CDR3 is 14 amino acids long. The V end was cut by 4 bases, the J end by 5 bases, with 14 bases between. Germline V gene sequence: CDR1 SGHVS, CDR2 FQNEAQ. CDR3 nucleotide sequence: TGTGCCAGCAGCTCAGGGTCAGGGAAGGAGACCCAGTACTTC. This gives the protein CASSSGSGKETQYF.

This clonotype has at least ten counts. The chain has TRBV28 and TRBJ1-5; 7 bases are shared with TRBD1. This CDR3 has 15 amino acids. V dropped 5 bases and J dropped 6; count of bases not matched to a gene: 10. The germline CDR1 and CDR2 sequences are MDHEN and SYDVKM. The CDR3, as DNA: TGTGCCAGCAGTGGGGAGACGACAGGGAGTCAGCCCCAGCATTTT. Translated, it gives CASSGETTGSQPQHF.

The chain joins TRBV10-3 to TRBJ1-5; unclear D gene. CDR1 and CDR2 (germline): ENHRY, SYGVKD. V lost 5 bases, J lost 0 bases, and 5 bases lay in between. The CDR3 length is 13 residues. CDR3 nucleotides: TGTGCCATCAGTTCGGATAGCAATCAGCCCCAGCATTTT. This codes for CAISSDSNQPQHF.

This clonotype has just a few counts. The V and J genes are TRBV7-6 and TRBJ1-1, with D perhaps matching TRBD1 (6 bases). This CDR3 is 13 amino acids long. Germline V lookup: CDR1 SGHVS, CDR2 FNYEAQ. V lost 1 base and J 11 bases, leaving 14 bases between the germline ends. The chain's CDR3 is CASSLEGGGVAFF. CDR3 sequence (DNA): TGTGCCAGCAGCTTAGAGGGGGGGGGGGTGGCTTTCTTT.

This clonotype was counted ten times or more. The chain has TRBV7-6 and TRBJ1-1, with a possible D match to TRBD1 (6 bases). Germline V gene data show CDR1 as SGHVS and CDR2 as FNYEAQ. The CDR3 extends over 15 amino acids. Between the trimmed V and J ends, which lost 5 bases and 0 bases, there was a span of 13 bases. In DNA form, the CDR3 reads TGTGCCAGCAGCCCCACGGGACACATGAACACTGAAGCTTTCTTT. It codes for CASSPTGHMNTEAFF.

Ten or more counts support this clonotype. The rearrangement joins TRBV20-1 to TRBJ2-1, with D possibly TRBD2 on 6 matching bases. The CDR3 covers 14 residues. The V gene lost 5 bases and the J gene lost 8 bases, with 19 bases spanning the gap. The germline V gene has CDR1 DFQATT and CDR2 SNEGSKA (reference sequence). CDR3 protein: CSAEAGRRDDEQFF. The CDR3 nucleotides are TGCAGTGCTGAGGCCGGGCGGCGGGATGATGAGCAGTTCTTC.

This clonotype appeared many times. V is TRBV7-2 and J is TRBJ1-4; a possible D gene is TRBD1 (5 bases). Germline V gives CDR1 SGHTA, CDR2 FQGNSA. The V gene lost 7 bases and the J gene lost 5 bases, with 20 bases spanning the gap. The CDR3 totals 16 residues. Here the CDR3 reads CASTLLGALANEKLFF. The CDR3 region has the DNA TGTGCCAGCACCCTTTTAGGGGCCCTGGCCAATGAAAAACTGTTTTTT.

At least ten counts were recorded for this clonotype. The V gene is TRBV7-2, the J gene TRBJ2-3; D gene uncertain. The V gene lost 3 bases and the J gene lost 3 bases, with 10 bases spanning the gap. The CDR3 sequence is 14 residues long. The germline V gene encodes CDR1 SGHTA and CDR2 FQGNSA. CDR3 sequence reads: CASSFGPSTDTQYF. The CDR3 coding sequence is TGTGCCAGCAGCTTCGGCCCATCGACAGATACGCAGTATTTT.

The CDR3 region is CASSLGGSLYEQYF. The CDR3 DNA follows: TGTGCCAGCAGCTTAGGCGGCTCCCTCTACGAGCAGTACTTC. The V and J genes are TRBV7-2 and TRBJ2-7; D is undetermined. Germline-derived CDR1 and CDR2 are SGHTA and FQGNSA. CDR3 size: 14 residues. Deletions cut 1 base from V and 3 bases from J, with 10 bases between.

This clonotype was picked up many times. This rearrangement joins TRBV5-1 to TRBJ1-1; weak D call: TRBD1 (5 bases). The length of the CDR3 is 12 residues. The ends were cut back, 4 bases at V and 6 bases at J, with 10 bases in the middle. Germline CDR1 SGHRS, CDR2 YFSETQ. Written as DNA, the CDR3 is TGCGCCAGCAGCGCCTCAGGGTCTGAAGCTTTCTTT. Its translation is CASSASGSEAFF. The entire variable domain, with the rest obtained from reference TRBV5-1 and TRBJ1-1, is as follows: KAGVTQTPRYLIKTRGQQVTLSCSPISGHRSVSWYQQTPGQGLQFLFEYFSETQRNKGNFPGRFSGRQFSNSRSEMNVSTLELGDSALYLCASSASGSEAFFGQGTRLTVV.